This entry lists 14 T cell receptor beta chains sequenced from one sample in a study of molecular identifiers for immune sequencing clone quantification. MiXCR was run by TCRdb on the PCR reads, yielding one entry per CDR3 protein. The table records 490,000 or so distinct CDR3 sequences, roughly 24% of them present only once. The sequenced sample was naive CD8+ T cells from blood, with Jurkat cell RNA spiked in. As to subset: FACS-sorted CD8+CD4-CCR7+CD45RA+ naive T cells. These receptors were taken from a human donor in good health. Some libraries in this study had Jurkat cell RNA spiked in.

This clonotype was seen a single time. With a much larger clone just one base away, this may be a read error. The chain combines TRBV12-3 or TRBV12-4 with TRBJ2-6; the D is unclear. The V and J ends lost 7 bases and 9 bases respectively, with 25 bases between them. The CDR3 runs 17 residues. The CDR3 region is CASTPFSGPSVVNVLTF. The CDR3 region has the DNA TGTGCCAGCACTCCCTTTTCTGGGCCCAGCGTGGTCAACGTCCTGACTTTC.

A note on this clonotype: Since a much larger clone is just one base distant, this may be a read error. J is TRBJ2-3 and V is TRBV6-2 or TRBV6-3; 7 bases align to TRBD1. CDR3 length: 16 residues. Germline CDR1 MNHEY, CDR2 SVGEGT. The CDR3 nucleotides are TGTGCCAGCGGTTACCCCACAGGGGAAAGCACAGATACGCAGTATTTT. This codes for CASGYPTGESTDTQYF.

This clonotype was seen only a few times. The V call is TRBV19, the J call TRBJ2-3; D might be TRBD1 (5 bases). V gave up 3 bases and J gave up 1 base, with 11 bases separating them. The germline V gene encodes CDR1 LNHDA and CDR2 SQIVND (reference sequence). The CDR3 has 15 residues. In DNA, the CDR3 is TGTGCCAGTAGTATCACCAGGGCAGGCACAGATACGCAGTATTTT. Protein: CASSITRAGTDTQYF.

The table lists this clonotype with a few counts. This rearrangement joins TRBV4-3 to TRBJ1-1; D uncertain. Germline CDR1 and CDR2: LGHNA and YSLEER. This CDR3 spans 15 amino acids. V gave up 3 bases and J gave up 0 bases, with 11 bases separating them. The CDR3, as DNA: TGCGCCAGCAGCCAGATACATACGATGAACACTGAAGCTTTCTTT. This codes for CASSQIHTMNTEAFF.

Here the CDR3 reads CASSFSPVLQETQYF. Here the CDR3 DNA reads TGTGCCAGCAGTTTTTCCCCCGTACTCCAAGAGACCCAGTACTTC. The chain recombines TRBV27 with TRBJ2-5, with unresolved D. V was shortened by 3 bases and J by 1 base, with 12 bases between the two germline ends. This CDR3 is 15 amino acids long. CDR1 MNHEY and CDR2 SMNVEV come from the germline V gene (reference sequence).

This clonotype was seen more than once but under ten times. The chain joins TRBV7-3 to TRBJ2-1; either TRBD1 or TRBD2 may fit D (5 bases each). CDR3 length: 13 amino acids. In germline, CDR1 is SGHTA, CDR2 FQGTGA. Trimming removed 5 bases at V and 5 bases at J, with 10 bases between. The CDR3 spells CASSPLGDNEQFF. CDR3 bases: TGTGCCAGCAGCCCCCTGGGGGACAATGAGCAGTTCTTC.

This clonotype came up many times. The V gene is TRBV4-3, the J gene TRBJ2-1, with a tentative D call TRBD1 (6 bases). Trimming removed 0 bases at V and 2 bases at J, with 11 bases between. Germline values: CDR1 LGHNA, CDR2 YSLEER. The CDR3 is 16 residues long. For the CDR3, the DNA is TGCGCCAGCAGCCAAGATCCAACAGGGCCCTACAATGAGCAGTTCTTC. Amino acid sequence: CASSQDPTGPYNEQFF.

This clonotype has ten or more counts. V usage is TRBV7-9 and J usage is TRBJ2-7; possibly TRBD2 for D (5 bases). The V and J ends lost 5 bases and 7 bases respectively, with 15 bases between them. This CDR3 comprises 13 residues. Germline lookup yields CDR1 SEHNR and CDR2 FQNEAQ (reference sequence). CDR3 in amino acids: CASSPTFPGEQYF. The CDR3 DNA is TGTGCCAGCAGCCCTACCTTTCCGGGGGAGCAGTACTTC.

This clonotype was detected only a few times. This sequence joins TRBV4-1 and TRBJ2-3; tentatively, D is TRBD1 (6 bases). The V end lost 5 bases, the J end lost 0 bases, and 18 bases lay between the germline ends. CDR1 and CDR2 (germline): MGHRA, YSYEKL. The CDR3 runs 17 residues. CDR3 in amino acids: CASSYPGTTSSTDTQYF. In nucleotides, the CDR3 is TGCGCCAGCAGCTATCCCGGGACAACTTCTAGCACAGATACGCAGTATTTT.

The sample holds a few counts of this clonotype. One base away lies a much larger clone, so this may be a sequencing read error. The chain carries TRBV6-5 and TRBJ2-7; D is undetermined. CDR3 length equals 13 residues. V shed 5 bases and J shed 3 bases, with 11 bases lying between them. The germline V gene has CDR1 MNHEY and CDR2 SVGAGI. The CDR3 region is CASSAWLDYEQYF. DNA of the CDR3: TGTGCCAGCAGTGCGTGGCTAGACTACGAGCAGTACTTC.

Comments on this clonotype: This may stem from a read error, because a much larger clone lies one nucleotide away. The J gene is TRBJ2-7, the V gene TRBV25-1; D unclear. Trimming removed 5 bases at V and 5 bases at J, with 10 bases between. Germline V gene lookup returns CDR1 MGHDK and CDR2 SYGVNS. This CDR3 contains 12 residues. The CDR3 region has the DNA TGTGCCAGCAGTAGCCACAACGACGAGCAGTACTTC. Protein sequence: CASSSHNDEQYF.

Turning to this clonotype: As the CDR3 is not closed by the conserved phenylalanine or tryptophan, this likely results from a read error. The V call is TRBV6-5, the J call TRBJ2-7, with TRBD1 matching over 8 bases. CDR1 is MNHEY and CDR2 is SVGAGI in the germline V gene. After removal of 5 bases from V and 3 bases from J, the junction contained 9 bases not matched to a gene. CDR3 length: 15 residues. CDR3 coding DNA: TGTGCCAGCAGTGAGTCCAGGGGGCGAATCTACGAGCAGTACTAC. It translates to CASSESRGRIYEQYY.

The chain carries TRBV5-1 and TRBJ2-3; 14 bases line up with TRBD2. The germline gives CDR1 SGHRS, CDR2 YFSETQ. With 4 bases clipped from V and 4 bases from J, the junction kept 8 bases outside the gene matches. The CDR3 length is 17 residues. The CDR3 DNA is TGCGCCAGCAGCACGGGACTAGCGGGGGCCCTGCCAGATACGCAGTATTTT. This codes for CASSTGLAGALPDTQYF.

Details on this clonotype: One base away lies a much larger clone, so this may be a sequencing read error. The chain has TRBV7-9 and TRBJ2-4, with D maybe TRBD2 (5 bases). Deletions cut 1 base from V and 3 bases from J, with 10 bases between. CDR1 is SEHNR, CDR2 FQNEAQ, per germline (reference sequence). The CDR3 is 15 residues long. CDR3 amino acids: CASSLDYRGKNIQYF. CDR3 DNA sequence: TGTGCCAGCAGCTTAGACTACCGGGGCAAAAACATTCAGTACTTC.